This T cell receptor beta chain stems from a study of shared clonotypes between healthy human individuals. Study-wide context: The plates for each donor numbered three CD4 naive, three CD4 memory, two CD8 naive and one CD8 memory. Overall study results and limits: Clonotypes which were not shared had lower generation probabilities than clonotypes that all four donors shared. Across a handful of donors, naive CD4 shared around 5.1%, naive CD8 more than 3%, memory CD4 roughly 2.4%, memory CD8 about 0.4%.

Assay used: immunoSEQ multiplex PCR; TCRdb lists only in-frame clones, some missing. The data contain about 1.1 million clones, approximately 80% of them seen just once; the ten biggest clones take up approximately 0.95%. From germline, CDR1 is SGHAT and CDR2 FQNNGV. This CDR3 is built from 14 residues. V was shortened by 4 bases and J by 3 bases, with 13 bases between the two germline ends. This clone was counted a few times. The antigen is not known. Healthy HIV-negative adults with no recent acute infections or vaccinations were recruited as donors. The sequence derives from a man aged 18 to 29 in good health. Some clones in this sample may be carry-over from other donors' samples. The sample comprised memory CD4+ T cells from PBMCs. Subset meaning: CD45RA-negative fraction. The chain employs TRBV11-2 and TRBJ2-7, with a weak D call TRBD2 (6 bases). The CDR3 region has the DNA TGTGCCAGCAGCTCACAACTAGCCCTCTACGAGCAGTACTTC. Translating gives CASSSQLALYEQYF.